The 13 T cell receptor beta chains below come from one sample, sequenced in a study of blood T cell repertoires in COVID-19. Assay: immunoSEQ multiplex PCR; the TCRdb copy retains only in-frame clones and omits some. Here the sample spans 200,000 to 250,000 clones, 83% being singletons. The sequenced sample was peripheral blood. The receptors were sampled from a woman aged 25 to 45 with COVID-19, enrolled during active disease.

The chain recombines TRBV2 with TRBJ1-4, with 11 bases fitting TRBD1. The germline V gene has CDR1 SNHLY and CDR2 FYNNEI. CDR3 length equals 15 residues. V shed 8 bases, J shed 7 bases, and the junction held 9 bases outside the gene matches. The CDR3 protein is CASRRDRGRSEKLFF. The CDR3 nucleotides read TGTGCCAGCCGTCGGGACAGGGGGAGAAGTGAAAAACTGTTTTTT.

This clone has a single count. This sequence joins TRBV6-2 or TRBV6-3 and TRBJ2-3; D is perhaps TRBD1 (5 bases). The CDR3 consists of 16 residues. CDR1 is MNHEY and CDR2 is SVGEGT in the germline V gene. Trimming took 6 bases from V and 4 from J, leaving 20 bases between them. Here the CDR3 DNA reads TGTGCCAGCAGCCAGACCAGGGTTCAGGTTGCAGATACGCAGTATTTT. Protein: CASSQTRVQVADTQYF.

The chain has TRBV3-1 (or the pseudogene TRBV3-2) and TRBJ2-5; D perhaps matches TRBD2 (6 bases). CDR1 is LGHDT, CDR2 YNNKEL, per germline (reference sequence). Trimming took 2 bases from V and 5 from J, leaving 21 bases between them. This CDR3 comprises 17 residues. The DNA of the CDR3 is TGTGCCAGCAGCCAATGGGCTGGGACCGGGACTGGGGAGACCCAGTACTTC. Translated: CASSQWAGTGTGETQYF.

V is TRBV30 and J is TRBJ2-5; the D is unclear. Germline V CDR1 and CDR2: GTSNPN, SVGIG (reference sequence). Trimming took 0 bases from V and 1 from J, leaving 6 bases between them. The CDR3 is made up of 13 amino acids. CDR3 protein: CAWSVRSQETQYF. The CDR3, as DNA: TGTGCCTGGAGTGTTCGCAGCCAAGAGACCCAGTACTTC.

This clone was observed a few times. The chain recombines TRBV7-2 with TRBJ1-4, with 9 bases matching TRBD1. J lost 8 bases, V lost 4 bases, and 2 bases had no gene match. The CDR3 is made up of 13 amino acids. CDR1 is SGHTA and CDR2 is FQGNSA in the germline V gene. The CDR3: CASSWGQGEKLFF. CDR3 in DNA: TGTGCCAGCAGCTGGGGACAGGGAGAAAAACTGTTTTTT.

The V call is TRBV14, the J call TRBJ2-5; D is ambiguous. The CDR3 runs 11 residues. V was cut by 1 base and J by 12 bases, with 9 bases left in between. Germline V lookup: CDR1 SGHDN, CDR2 FVKESK. CDR3 DNA: TGTGCCAGCAGCCAAGCACAGAAAAAGTACTTC. Translating it yields CASSQAQKKYF.

V is TRBV27 and J is TRBJ1-2, with 8 bases that match TRBD1. Germline V CDR1 and CDR2: MNHEY, SMNVEV (reference sequence). The CDR3 sequence is 15 residues long. J lost 0 bases, V lost 6 bases, and 6 bases had no gene match. CDR3 residues: CASSLRGLANYGYTF. The CDR3 DNA is TGTGCCAGCAGCCTCAGGGGGCTGGCTAACTATGGCTACACCTTC.

This chain joins TRBV30 and TRBJ1-6, with D unclear. Between the trimmed V and J ends, which lost 0 bases and 0 bases, there was a span of 12 bases. The germline CDR1 and CDR2 sequences are GTSNPN and SVGIG (reference sequence). This CDR3 comprises 17 residues. For the CDR3, the DNA is TGTGCCTGGAGTGTGTCCGTTTTAAACTCCTATAATTCACCCCTCCACTTT. Protein product: CAWSVSVLNSYNSPLHF. Using reference TRBV30 and TRBJ1-6 for the parts outside the CDR3, the full variable domain is SQTIHQWPATLVQPVGSPLSLECTVEGTSNPNLYWYRQAAGRGLQLLFYSVGIGQISSEVPQNLSASRPQDRQFILSSKKLLLSDSGFYLCAWSVSVLNSYNSPLHFGNGTRLTVT.

The rearrangement joins TRBV15 to TRBJ2-7, with D tentatively TRBD1 (5 bases). CDR3 length equals 13 residues. Germline V gene lookup returns CDR1 LNHNV and CDR2 YYDKDF (reference sequence). Trimming took off 4 bases at V and 2 bases at J, with 9 bases between the two ends. Here the CDR3 DNA reads TGTGCCACCAGCATGGACAATGCCTACGAGCAGTACTTC. Residues: CATSMDNAYEQYF.

The J gene is TRBJ2-7, the V gene TRBV5-5; D gene ambiguous. CDR1 is SGHKS, CDR2 YYEKEE, per germline (reference sequence). The V end was cut by 1 base, the J end by 3 bases, with 14 bases between. CDR3 size: 15 residues. CDR3 nucleotide sequence: TGTGCCAGCAGCTTGACCACAACCCACTACTACGAGCAGTACTTC. Translation: CASSLTTTHYYEQYF. The whole variable domain, remainder taken from reference TRBV5-5 and TRBJ2-7, is DAGVTQSPTHLIKTRGQQVTLRCSPISGHKSVSWYQQVLGQGPQFIFQYYEKEERGRGNFPDRFSARQFPNYSSELNVNALLLGDSALYLCASSLTTTHYYEQYFGPGTRLTVT.

The chain links TRBV7-7 to TRBJ1-1; D unclear. Germline V CDR1 and CDR2: SSHAT, FNYEAQ (reference sequence). Trimming removed 2 bases at V and 6 bases at J, with 10 bases between. The CDR3 loop spans 13 amino acids. In nucleotides, the CDR3 is TGTGCCAGCAGCTTATCCCCGGTGGCTGAAGCTTTCTTT. This codes for CASSLSPVAEAFF.

The gene calls are TRBV5-1 and TRBJ1-3; tentative D call: TRBD1 (5 bases). The CDR3 is made up of 16 amino acids. Deletions cut 4 bases from V and 0 bases from J, with 14 bases between. Germline CDR1 is SGHRS and CDR2 is YFSETQ. The CDR3 nucleotides are TGCGCCAGCAGCCCTCGACAGTTCAACTCTGGAAACACCATATATTTT. Translated, it gives CASSPRQFNSGNTIYF.

The chain recombines TRBV7-9 with TRBJ2-5, with D possibly matching TRBD2 (5 bases). Germline V gene sequence: CDR1 SEHNR, CDR2 FQNEAQ (reference sequence). This CDR3 has 16 residues. Between the trimmed V and J ends, which lost 5 bases and 7 bases, there was a span of 23 bases. The CDR3 reads CASSLSPTGISGTQYF. CDR3 bases: TGTGCCAGCAGCCTGAGTCCCACCGGGATTAGTGGGACCCAGTACTTC.